Presented here are 19 T cell receptor beta chains from one specimen sequenced in a study of T-cell memory formation after mild COVID-19. TCRdb itself ran the 5' RACE reads through MiXCR, one entry per CDR3 protein. The sample records approximately 230,000 distinct CDR3 sequences, less than 20% being singletons. Material for sequencing was PBMCs or a T cell subset sorted from them (not recorded which). These receptors all come from a young man who had mild COVID-19 (a few samples of this study predate the infection). Cell type and time point are not known.

The V and J genes are TRBV4-2 and TRBJ1-5; D unresolved. The CDR3 extends over 16 amino acids. Between the trimmed V and J ends, which lost 1 base and 4 bases, there was a span of 14 bases. The germline V gene encodes CDR1 LGHNA and CDR2 YNFKEQ. In nucleotides, the CDR3 is TGTGCCAGCAGCCAAGGGCCGACGGCGGGTAATCAGCCCCAGCATTTT. Protein sequence: CASSQGPTAGNQPQHF.

This clonotype turned up a few times. The chain recombines TRBV12-3 or TRBV12-4 with TRBJ1-4; maybe TRBD1 (5 bases). The CDR3 sequence is 13 residues long. The ends were cut back, 6 bases at V and 12 bases at J, with 17 bases in the middle. CDR3 DNA: TGTGCCAGCAGCGCCGTTTGGGGGGGAGAACTGTTTTTT. As protein: CASSAVWGGELFF.

This clonotype was seen a few times. J is TRBJ2-7 and V is TRBV5-1, with D perhaps matching TRBD1 (6 bases). Trimming removed 3 bases at V and 3 bases at J, with 10 bases between. Germline values: CDR1 SGHRS, CDR2 YFSETQ. The CDR3 totals 13 residues. The CDR3 region has the DNA TGCGCCAGCAGCTCCGGGACATTCTACGAGCAGTACTTC. Translation: CASSSGTFYEQYF.

The V and J genes are TRBV28 and TRBJ2-1; tentatively, D is TRBD1 (5 bases). Trimming shortened V by 6 bases and J by 8 bases, and 14 bases separated the two germline ends. CDR3 size: 13 residues. Germline V gene sequence: CDR1 MDHEN, CDR2 SYDVKM. The CDR3 coding sequence is TGTGCCAGCAGGGACACCCACGCTGATGAGCAGTTCTTC. Its translation is CASRDTHADEQFF.

This clonotype was counted a few times. This chain links TRBV6-2 or TRBV6-3 with TRBJ1-5; 8 bases map to TRBD1. The CDR3 is made up of 18 amino acids. In germline, CDR1 is MNHEY, CDR2 SVGEGT. V lost 2 bases, J lost 1 base, and 10 bases stayed unmatched. The DNA of the CDR3 is TGTGCCAGCAGTTACAGTGTAGGGACAGGAGTAAGCAATCAGCCCCAGCATTTT. Amino acids: CASSYSVGTGVSNQPQHF.

This clonotype was counted at least ten times. The CDR3 region has the DNA TGTGCCACCAGCAGAAACAGGAACGACAATGAGCAGTTCTTC. Its protein product is CATSRNRNDNEQFF. The chain links TRBV15 to TRBJ2-1; TRBD1 might be the D (5 bases). The CDR3 loop spans 14 amino acids. V was shortened by 2 bases and J by 5 bases, with 10 bases between the two germline ends. CDR1 and CDR2 from the germline V gene are LNHNV and YYDKDF (reference sequence).

This clonotype has more than one count but fewer than ten. The chain has TRBV18 and TRBJ2-1, with 9 bases that match TRBD1. The germline gives CDR1 KGHSH, CDR2 LQKENI. This CDR3 spans 16 amino acids. V was clipped by 6 bases and J by 6 bases; unmatched bases: 12. In DNA form, the CDR3 reads TGTGCCAGCTCGCTAACGTCTCCGGGACAGGGCAATGAGCAGTTCTTC. This translates into CASSLTSPGQGNEQFF.

V is TRBV6-5 and J is TRBJ2-7; D perhaps matches TRBD2 (6 bases). CDR1 is MNHEY, CDR2 SVGAGI, per germline. The CDR3 extends over 13 amino acids. The V end lost 6 bases, the J end lost 4 bases, and 13 bases lay between the germline ends. CDR3 nucleotides: TGTGCCAGCAGGATGTCCCGGGGGTACGAGCAGTACGTC. Its translation is CASRMSRGYEQYV.

The chain employs TRBV27 and TRBJ2-2; no clear D gene. V lost 3 bases and J lost 6, with 8 bases in between. The CDR3 sequence is 13 residues long. CDR1 and CDR2 from the germline V gene are MNHEY and SMNVEV (reference sequence). The DNA for the CDR3 is TGTGCCAGCAGTTTCCCCCTGTCCGGGGAGCTGTTTTTT. Translating it yields CASSFPLSGELFF.

The rearrangement joins TRBV27 to TRBJ1-1; D not resolved. Germline CDR1 and CDR2: MNHEY and SMNVEV (reference sequence). The CDR3 length is 13 residues. V gave up 0 bases and J gave up 11 bases, with 13 bases separating them. CDR3 residues: CASSLSRSVSAFF. Here the CDR3 DNA reads TGTGCCAGCAGTTTATCACGGTCAGTGTCGGCTTTCTTT.

This clonotype was counted only a few times. This sequence joins TRBV9 and TRBJ2-7; D is perhaps TRBD2 (6 bases). Germline V gives CDR1 SGDLS, CDR2 YYNGEE. This CDR3 spans 15 amino acids. V gave up 4 bases and J gave up 2 bases, with 16 bases separating them. As DNA, the CDR3 is TGTGCCAGCAGCCCGGGAGATGGCAGGACCTACGAGCAGTACTTC. Translating it yields CASSPGDGRTYEQYF.

The rearrangement links TRBV7-9 to TRBJ2-3; 7 bases align to TRBD1. Unmatched junction bases numbered 9, after V lost 4 bases and J lost 2 bases. The V gene's germline CDR1 is SEHNR and CDR2 FQNEAQ (reference sequence). This CDR3 is 16 amino acids long. For the CDR3, the DNA is TGTGCCAGCAGCTCCCGTTTGGGACAGAACACAGATACGCAGTATTTT. It specifies CASSSRLGQNTDTQYF.

This clonotype was picked up many times. The chain joins TRBV10-3 to TRBJ2-7; 9 bases match TRBD2. Germline CDR1 reads ENHRY; CDR2 reads SYGVKD. The CDR3 is 16 amino acids. V gave up 3 bases and J gave up 6 bases; unmatched junction bases: 12. In DNA form, the CDR3 reads TGTGCCATCAGTGAAGGGCTAGCGGGACCACTAGGCGAGCAGTACTTC. Translation gives CAISEGLAGPLGEQYF.

This clonotype was seen at least ten times. The chain is built from TRBV7-2 and TRBJ1-1; D might be TRBD1 (6 bases). The CDR3 loop spans 16 amino acids. V lost 0 bases to trimming and J lost 2 bases, with 13 bases between them. Germline CDR1 SGHTA, CDR2 FQGNSA. This CDR3 reads CASSLARRGANTEAFF. The DNA for the CDR3 is TGTGCCAGCAGCTTAGCAAGGCGGGGGGCAAACACTGAAGCTTTCTTT.

The genes are TRBV25-1 and TRBJ1-5; D possibly corresponds to TRBD1 (5 bases). This CDR3 is 21 amino acids long. Germline V lookup: CDR1 MGHDK, CDR2 SYGVNS. Trimming pared 3 bases from V and 0 bases from J, leaving 27 bases between. The CDR3 sequence is CASSEASGPDYPCYSNQPQHF. DNA of the CDR3: TGTGCCAGCAGTGAGGCTTCGGGGCCCGATTACCCCTGTTATAGCAATCAGCCCCAGCATTTT.

This sequence joins TRBV6-5 and TRBJ2-3; TRBD2 is a possible D gene (7 bases). V lost 4 bases, J lost 3 bases, and 14 bases lay in between. The CDR3 consists of 15 residues. Germline V gene data show CDR1 as MNHEY and CDR2 as SVGAGI. DNA for the CDR3: TGTGCCAGCAGTTTAGGGGGGGTCGGGACAGATACGCAGTATTTT. Its protein is CASSLGGVGTDTQYF.

The genes are TRBV7-3 and TRBJ2-3; D gene unclear. The CDR3 contains 13 residues. Trimming took off 5 bases at V and 6 bases at J, with 12 bases between the two ends. Germline V gives CDR1 SGHTA, CDR2 FQGTGA. The CDR3 bases are TGTGCCAGCAGCGCTATTGGAAGGGATACGCAGTATTTT. This codes for CASSAIGRDTQYF. The full variable domain, its missing parts supplied by reference TRBV7-3 and TRBJ2-3, is GAGVSQTPSNKVTEKGKYVELRCDPISGHTALYWYRQSLGQGPEFLIYFQGTGAADDSGLPNDRFFAVRPEGSVSTLKIQRTERGDSAVYLCASSAIGRDTQYFGPGTRLTVL.

V is TRBV4-2 and J is TRBJ2-7; D tentatively fits TRBD1 or TRBD2 (5 bases each). The CDR3 runs 16 residues. Germline V gives CDR1 LGHNA, CDR2 YNFKEQ. Trimming pared 1 base from V and 2 bases from J, leaving 15 bases between. The CDR3 here is CASSQGEHGAAYEQYF. As DNA, the CDR3 is TGTGCCAGCAGCCAAGGGGAACACGGGGCGGCCTACGAGCAGTACTTC.

V and J are TRBV25-1 and TRBJ2-2; D is uncertain. The CDR3 is 11 amino acids. V dropped 7 bases and J dropped 4 bases, with 4 bases sitting between them. Germline CDR1 is MGHDK and CDR2 is SYGVNS. The chain's CDR3 is CASKGTGELFF. CDR3 in DNA: TGTGCCAGCAAGGGCACCGGGGAGCTGTTTTTT. Combining the CDR3 with reference TRBV25-1 and TRBJ2-2 gives the whole variable domain EADIYQTPRYLVIGTGKKITLECSQTMGHDKMYWYQQDPGMELHLIHYSYGVNSTEKGDLSSESTVSRIRTEHFPLTLESARPSHTSQYLCASKGTGELFFGEGSRLTVL.